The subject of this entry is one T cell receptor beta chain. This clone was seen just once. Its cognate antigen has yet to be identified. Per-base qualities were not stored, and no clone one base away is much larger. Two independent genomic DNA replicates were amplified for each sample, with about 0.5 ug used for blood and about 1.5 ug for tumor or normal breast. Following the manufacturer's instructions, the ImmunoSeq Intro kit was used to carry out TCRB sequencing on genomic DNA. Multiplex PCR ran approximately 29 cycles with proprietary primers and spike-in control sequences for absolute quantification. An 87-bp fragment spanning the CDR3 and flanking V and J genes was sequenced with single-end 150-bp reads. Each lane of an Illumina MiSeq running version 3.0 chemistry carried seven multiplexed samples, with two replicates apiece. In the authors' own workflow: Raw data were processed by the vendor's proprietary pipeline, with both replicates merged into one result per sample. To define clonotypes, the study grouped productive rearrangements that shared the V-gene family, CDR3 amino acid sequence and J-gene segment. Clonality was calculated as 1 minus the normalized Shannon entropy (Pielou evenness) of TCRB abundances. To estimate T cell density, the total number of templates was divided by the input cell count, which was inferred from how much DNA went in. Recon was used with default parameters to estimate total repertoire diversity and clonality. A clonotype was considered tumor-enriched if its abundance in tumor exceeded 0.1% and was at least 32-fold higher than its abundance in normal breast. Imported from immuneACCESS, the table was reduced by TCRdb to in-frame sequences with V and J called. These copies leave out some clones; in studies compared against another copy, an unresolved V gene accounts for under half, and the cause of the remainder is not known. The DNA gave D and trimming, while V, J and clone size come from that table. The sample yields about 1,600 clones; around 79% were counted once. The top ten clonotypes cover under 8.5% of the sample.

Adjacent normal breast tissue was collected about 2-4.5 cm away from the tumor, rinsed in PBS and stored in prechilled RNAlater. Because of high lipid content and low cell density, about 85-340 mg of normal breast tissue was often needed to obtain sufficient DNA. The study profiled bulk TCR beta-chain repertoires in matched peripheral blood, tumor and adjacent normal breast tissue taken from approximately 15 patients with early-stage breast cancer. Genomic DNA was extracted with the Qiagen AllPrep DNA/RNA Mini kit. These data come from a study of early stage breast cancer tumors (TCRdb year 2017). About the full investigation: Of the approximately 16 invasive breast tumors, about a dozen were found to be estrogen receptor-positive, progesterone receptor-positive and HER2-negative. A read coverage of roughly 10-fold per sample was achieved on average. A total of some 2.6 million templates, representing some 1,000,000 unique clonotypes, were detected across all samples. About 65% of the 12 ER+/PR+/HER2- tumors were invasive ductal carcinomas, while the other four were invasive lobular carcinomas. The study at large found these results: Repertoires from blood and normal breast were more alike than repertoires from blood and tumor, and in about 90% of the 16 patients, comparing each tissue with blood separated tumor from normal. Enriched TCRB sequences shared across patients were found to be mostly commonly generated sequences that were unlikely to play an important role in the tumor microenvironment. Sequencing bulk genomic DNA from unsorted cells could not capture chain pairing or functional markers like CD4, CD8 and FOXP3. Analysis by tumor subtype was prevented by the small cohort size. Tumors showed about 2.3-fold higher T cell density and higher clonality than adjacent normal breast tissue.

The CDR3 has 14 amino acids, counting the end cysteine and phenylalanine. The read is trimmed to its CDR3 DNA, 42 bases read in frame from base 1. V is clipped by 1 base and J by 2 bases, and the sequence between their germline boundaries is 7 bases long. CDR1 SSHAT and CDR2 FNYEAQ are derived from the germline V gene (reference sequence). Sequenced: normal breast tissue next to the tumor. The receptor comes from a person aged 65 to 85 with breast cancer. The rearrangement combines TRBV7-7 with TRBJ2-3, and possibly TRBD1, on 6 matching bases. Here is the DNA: TGTGCCAGCAGCTTAGGGGGGCCCACAGATACGCAGTATTTT. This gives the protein CASSLGGPTDTQYF. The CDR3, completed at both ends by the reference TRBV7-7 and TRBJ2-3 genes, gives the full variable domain GAGVSQSPRYKVTKRGQDVTLRCDPISSHATLYWYQQALGQGPEFLTYFNYEAQPDKSGLPSDRFSAERPEGSISTLTIQRTEQRDSAMYRCASSLGGPTDTQYFGPGTRLTVL.